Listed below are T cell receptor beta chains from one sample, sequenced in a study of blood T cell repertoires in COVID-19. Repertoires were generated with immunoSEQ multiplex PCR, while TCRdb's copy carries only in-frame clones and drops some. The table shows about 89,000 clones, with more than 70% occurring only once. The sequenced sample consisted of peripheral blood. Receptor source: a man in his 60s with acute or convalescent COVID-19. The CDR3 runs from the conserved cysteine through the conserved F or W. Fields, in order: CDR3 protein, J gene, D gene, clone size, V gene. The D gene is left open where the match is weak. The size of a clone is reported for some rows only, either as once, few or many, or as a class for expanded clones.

cdr3_aa: CASSIPTEADNYGYTF; j_call: TRBJ1-2; d_call: .; clone_size: .; v_call: TRBV19
cdr3_aa: CASSPVFLTTSGGAYEQYF; j_call: TRBJ2-7; d_call: TRBD2; clone_size: .; v_call: TRBV18
cdr3_aa: CASSTPGFYGYTF; j_call: TRBJ1-2; d_call: .; clone_size: .; v_call: TRBV11-2
cdr3_aa: CASSSLRDSYEQYF; j_call: TRBJ2-7; d_call: .; clone_size: .; v_call: TRBV6-6
cdr3_aa: CASSAVQAVRGEQYF; j_call: TRBJ2-7; d_call: .; clone_size: .; v_call: TRBV5-1
cdr3_aa: CASSANKQGAQPQHF; j_call: TRBJ1-5; d_call: TRBD1; clone_size: few; v_call: TRBV18
cdr3_aa: CASSLGGTETYEQYF; j_call: TRBJ2-7; d_call: .; clone_size: .; v_call: TRBV11-2
cdr3_aa: CASSQGGTGELFF; j_call: TRBJ2-2; d_call: .; clone_size: .; v_call: TRBV14
cdr3_aa: CASGSGAGELFF; j_call: TRBJ2-2; d_call: .; clone_size: .; v_call: TRBV12-5
cdr3_aa: CASSLTGGADTQYF; j_call: TRBJ2-3; d_call: TRBD1; clone_size: .; v_call: TRBV7-9
cdr3_aa: CASSLRVAGVQETQYF; j_call: TRBJ2-5; d_call: .; clone_size: .; v_call: TRBV5-4
cdr3_aa: CASSDTEVAGNTIYF; j_call: TRBJ1-3; d_call: .; clone_size: .; v_call: TRBV6-1